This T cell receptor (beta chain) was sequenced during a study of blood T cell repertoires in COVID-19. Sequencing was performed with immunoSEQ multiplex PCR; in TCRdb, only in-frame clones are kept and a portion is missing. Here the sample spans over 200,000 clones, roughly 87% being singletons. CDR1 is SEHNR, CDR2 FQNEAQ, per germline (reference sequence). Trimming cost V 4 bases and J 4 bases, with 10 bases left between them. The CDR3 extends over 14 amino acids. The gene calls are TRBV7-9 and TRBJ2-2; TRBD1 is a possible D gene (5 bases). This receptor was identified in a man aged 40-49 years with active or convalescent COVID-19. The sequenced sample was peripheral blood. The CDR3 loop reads CASSSTTGTGELFF. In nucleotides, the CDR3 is TGTGCCAGCAGCTCTACTACAGGCACCGGGGAGCTGTTTTTT. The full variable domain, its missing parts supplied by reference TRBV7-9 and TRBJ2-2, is DTGVSQNPRHKITKRGQNVTFRCDPISEHNRLYWYRQTLGQGPEFLTYFQNEAQLEKSRLLSDRFSAERPKGSFSTLEIQRTEQGDSAMYLCASSSTTGTGELFFGEGSRLTVL.